The next 31 T cell receptor beta chains were all read from a single sample in a study of blood T cell repertoires in COVID-19. TCRdb's copy holds only in-frame clones and misses some; the assay was immunoSEQ multiplex PCR. The repertoire holds fewer than 250,000 clones, with 70% to 90% as singletons. Sequenced input: peripheral blood. All receptors come from a middle-aged man with acute or convalescent COVID-19.

V gene TRBV5-1 combines with J gene TRBJ2-7, with D hard to call. The length of the CDR3 is 12 residues. Trimming pared 4 bases from V and 4 bases from J, leaving 9 bases between. Germline V gene data show CDR1 as SGHRS and CDR2 as YFSETQ. The CDR3 is CASSTTEYEQYF. In DNA, the CDR3 is TGCGCCAGCAGCACCACAGAATACGAGCAGTACTTC.

This chain links TRBV19 with TRBJ1-3, with 7 bases identical to TRBD1. J was trimmed by 2 bases and V by 7 bases; bases with no gene match: 8. Germline CDR1 reads LNHDA; CDR2 reads SQIVND (reference sequence). The CDR3 has 15 residues. CDR3 DNA: TGTGCCAGTACCGTCCAGGACAGGCCTGGAAACACCATATATTTT. Encoded protein: CASTVQDRPGNTIYF.

The CDR3 loop is CAISHGVNTEAFF. DNA for the CDR3: TGTGCCATCAGCCACGGGGTGAACACTGAAGCTTTCTTT. The rearrangement uses TRBV10-3 and TRBJ1-1; D is unclear. Germline CDR1 is ENHRY and CDR2 is SYGVKD. The CDR3 runs to 13 residues. Between the trimmed V and J ends, which lost 6 bases and 0 bases, there was a span of 8 bases.

The chain joins TRBV29-1 to TRBJ2-1, with D possibly being TRBD1 (5 bases). Trimming left V 6 bases short and J 1 base short, with 13 bases between. The germline V gene has CDR1 SQVTM and CDR2 ANQGSEA. There are 14 residues in the CDR3. The CDR3 spells CSVPREGSYNEQFF. CDR3 DNA: TGCAGCGTCCCCAGGGAAGGGTCCTACAATGAGCAGTTCTTC.

The rearrangement joins TRBV27 to TRBJ2-7; 12 nucleotides align to TRBD2. This CDR3 region has 14 residues. With 2 bases clipped from V and 9 bases from J, the junction kept 5 bases outside the gene matches. Germline V gene data show CDR1 as MNHEY and CDR2 as SMNVEV (reference sequence). The CDR3 reads CASSLASGLAGQYF. In DNA, the CDR3 is TGTGCCAGCAGTTTAGCTTCGGGACTAGCGGGGCAGTACTTC.

The chain links TRBV6-5 to TRBJ2-7; 8 nucleotides match TRBD2. This CDR3 has 14 amino acids. CDR1 is MNHEY and CDR2 is SVGAGI in the germline V gene. Germline trimming cut 5 bases from V and 5 bases from J; bases unmatched to any gene: 8. The CDR3, as DNA: TGTGCCAGCAGTCCCCGGGGGGGGAGGAACGAGCAGTACTTC. The encoded protein is CASSPRGGRNEQYF.

The chain uses TRBV5-1 and TRBJ1-2; no clear D gene. The CDR3 is 16 residues long. Trimming shortened V by 4 bases and J by 8 bases, and 24 bases separated the two germline ends. CDR1 and CDR2 from the germline V gene are SGHRS and YFSETQ. CDR3 sequence reads: CASSRKGAGPLWGYTF. CDR3 sequence (DNA): TGCGCCAGCAGCCGCAAAGGAGCGGGTCCCCTTTGGGGCTACACCTTC. The full variable domain, in which reference TRBV5-1 and TRBJ1-2 provide the parts outside the CDR3, is KAGVTQTPRYLIKTRGQQVTLSCSPISGHRSVSWYQQTPGQGLQFLFEYFSETQRNKGNFPGRFSGRQFSNSRSEMNVSTLELGDSALYLCASSRKGAGPLWGYTFGSGTRLTVV.

The chain recombines TRBV9 with TRBJ1-1, with D hard to call. Germline CDR1 and CDR2: SGDLS and YYNGEE. Trimming cost V 2 bases and J 0 bases, with 8 bases left between them. The CDR3 contains 14 residues. CDR3 DNA sequence: TGTGCCAGCAGCGTTGAGTGGTTGAACACTGAAGCTTTCTTT. Protein product: CASSVEWLNTEAFF. Full variable domain (outside the CDR3, taken from reference TRBV9 and TRBJ1-1): DSGVTQTPKHLITATGQRVTLRCSPRSGDLSVYWYQQSLDQGLQFLIQYYNGEERAKGNILERFSAQQFPDLHSELNLSSLELGDSALYFCASSVEWLNTEAFFGQGTRLTVV.

J is TRBJ1-4 and V is TRBV7-9; D remains unclear. The germline gives CDR1 SEHNR, CDR2 FQNEAQ (reference sequence). V lost 1 base and J 6 bases, leaving 15 bases between the germline ends. The CDR3 runs 16 residues. Here the CDR3 reads CASSLGEGLWHEKLFF. CDR3 coding DNA: TGTGCCAGCAGCTTAGGGGAGGGATTATGGCATGAAAAACTGTTTTTT.

The chain combines TRBV6-1 with TRBJ2-2, with 12 nucleotides matching TRBD2. Germline CDR1 is MNHNS and CDR2 is SASEGT. This CDR3 has 17 amino acids. Trimming removed 4 bases from V and 1 base from J; junction bases left unmatched: 4. As DNA, the CDR3 is TGTGCCAGCAGTGTACGACTAGCGGGAGAGAACACCGGGGAGCTGTTTTTT. This sequence encodes CASSVRLAGENTGELFF.

V gene TRBV5-1 combines with J gene TRBJ1-6, with 7 positions matching TRBD1. Germline V gene data show CDR1 as SGHRS and CDR2 as YFSETQ. J gave up 10 bases and V 2 bases, and 6 bases lay outside the gene matches. This CDR3 has 14 amino acids. CDR3 sequence (DNA): TGCGCCAGCAGCTTACAAGGGACAGACTCACCCCTCCACTTT. It yields the protein CASSLQGTDSPLHF.

The chain has TRBV6-5 and TRBJ2-2, with TRBD1 as a possible D gene (6 bases). The ends were cut back, 7 bases at V and 7 bases at J, with 19 bases in the middle. CDR1 MNHEY and CDR2 SVGAGI come from the germline V gene. The CDR3 length is 15 residues. The CDR3 loop reads CASTPVRGQGGELFF. As DNA, the CDR3 is TGTGCCAGCACTCCCGTCAGGGGACAAGGCGGGGAGCTGTTTTTT.

A remark on this clone: The same CDR3 also results from other DNA sequences found in this sample. This chain joins TRBV19 and TRBJ1-2, with D possibly TRBD1 on 6 matching bases. V was cut by 5 bases and J by 4 bases, with 8 bases left in between. The CDR3 runs to 12 residues. From germline, CDR1 is LNHDA and CDR2 SQIVND (reference sequence). The CDR3 DNA sequence: TGTGCCAGTAGTGTACAGGGCTATGGCTACACCTTC. Translated: CASSVQGYGYTF.

In DNA form, the CDR3 reads TGCGCCAGCAGCTTAGACAGGGGTCCAACTAAAGATTCACCCCTCCACTTT. Its translation: CASSLDRGPTKDSPLHF. The rearrangement links TRBV5-1 to TRBJ1-6; 8 nucleotides align to TRBD1. J gave up 8 bases and V 2 bases, and 12 bases lay outside the gene matches. The CDR3 loop spans 17 amino acids. In germline, CDR1 is SGHRS, CDR2 YFSETQ. The whole variable domain, remainder taken from reference TRBV5-1 and TRBJ1-6, is KAGVTQTPRYLIKTRGQQVTLSCSPISGHRSVSWYQQTPGQGLQFLFEYFSETQRNKGNFPGRFSGRQFSNSRSEMNVSTLELGDSALYLCASSLDRGPTKDSPLHFGNGTRLTVT.

The genes are TRBV10-1 and TRBJ1-1, with TRBD1 as a possible D gene (6 bases). Trimming took 2 bases from V and 5 from J, leaving 12 bases between them. CDR1 and CDR2 from the germline V gene are WNHNN and SYGVQD (reference sequence). The CDR3 contains 14 residues. The CDR3 loop reads CASSETPGETEAFF. DNA for the CDR3: TGCGCCAGCAGTGAGACCCCAGGGGAAACTGAAGCTTTCTTT.

The V and J genes are TRBV28 and TRBJ2-7; 7 nucleotides line up with TRBD1. J was trimmed by 2 bases and V by 5 bases; bases with no gene match: 6. The CDR3 is made up of 14 amino acids. Germline CDR1 reads MDHEN; CDR2 reads SYDVKM. The CDR3 region has the DNA TGTGCCAGCAGTCCCCCCGGGACAGCCTACGAGCAGTACTTC. Its translation is CASSPPGTAYEQYF.

This rearrangement joins TRBV18 to TRBJ2-1, with D possibly TRBD2 on 5 matching bases. The CDR3 consists of 14 residues. In germline, CDR1 is KGHSH, CDR2 LQKENI. Trimming removed 1 base from V and 4 bases from J, with 8 bases in between. The CDR3 DNA follows: TGTGCCAGCTCACCACGAAGAGGGTACAATGAGCAGTTCTTC. Translation: CASSPRRGYNEQFF.

Remarks on this clone: Different DNA sequences within this sample yield the same CDR3. V and J are TRBV2 and TRBJ1-2; D gene unclear. From germline, CDR1 is SNHLY and CDR2 FYNNEI. V lost 3 bases and J 4 bases, leaving 6 bases between the germline ends. The CDR3 length is 12 residues. CDR3 loop: CASSDSGYGYTF. The CDR3 coding sequence is TGTGCCAGCAGTGACTCCGGCTATGGCTACACCTTC.

The rearrangement links TRBV10-3 to TRBJ1-5; TRBD1 matches 8 bases. The V gene end was trimmed by 0 bases and the J gene end by 3 bases; junction bases not matched to a gene: 4. The CDR3 runs 16 residues. From germline, CDR1 is ENHRY and CDR2 SYGVKD. CDR3 sequence (DNA): TGTGCCATCAGTGAGTCAGGGACAGGCGCCAATCAGCCCCAGCATTTT. It codes for CAISESGTGANQPQHF.

V is TRBV27 and J is TRBJ2-7; D might be TRBD1 (7 bases). The CDR3 spans 17 residues. The ends were cut back, 4 bases at V and 6 bases at J, with 25 bases in the middle. Germline V CDR1 and CDR2: MNHEY, SMNVEV (reference sequence). The CDR3 DNA follows: TGTGCCAGCAGTTCCGCGGACAAGGGGGGACCAGGGGGCGAGCAGTACTTC. Amino acid sequence: CASSSADKGGPGGEQYF.

This rearrangement joins TRBV4-1 to TRBJ2-1, with 12 bases fitting TRBD1. V lost 0 bases, J lost 5 bases, and 2 bases stayed unmatched. The CDR3 has 16 residues. From germline, CDR1 is MGHRA and CDR2 YSYEKL. In DNA form, the CDR3 reads TGCGCCAGCAGCCAAGAGGGACAGGGGGCCCACAATGAGCAGTTCTTC. It encodes CASSQEGQGAHNEQFF.

The chain employs TRBV28 and TRBJ1-2, with 10 bases lining up with TRBD1. Germline assignment: CDR1 MDHEN and CDR2 SYDVKM. Trimming at V came to 8 bases and at J to 3 bases, leaving 9 bases not matched to a gene. The CDR3 consists of 15 residues. CDR3 in DNA: TGTGCCAGCTATTCCCCGGGACAGGGGCACTATGGCTACACCTTC. Protein sequence: CASYSPGQGHYGYTF.

The V and J genes are TRBV4-1 and TRBJ2-1; TRBD2 is a possible D gene (6 bases). The CDR3 is 17 residues long. Trimming left V 0 bases short and J 0 bases short, with 12 bases between. Germline CDR1 is MGHRA and CDR2 is YSYEKL. The CDR3 region is CASSQDLASASYNEQFF. CDR3 coding DNA: TGCGCCAGCAGCCAAGATCTAGCGTCGGCCTCCTACAATGAGCAGTTCTTC.

V and J are TRBV3-1 (or the pseudogene TRBV3-2) and TRBJ2-1; 7 bases fit TRBD2. The CDR3 is made up of 20 amino acids. J was trimmed by 0 bases and V by 0 bases; bases with no gene match: 14. CDR1 and CDR2 from the germline V gene are LGHDT and YNNKEL (reference sequence). This CDR3 is CASSQDRRGRRESSYNEQFF. CDR3 nucleotides: TGTGCCAGCAGCCAAGATAGAAGAGGGCGGCGGGAGAGCTCCTACAATGAGCAGTTCTTC.

The chain employs TRBV20-1 and TRBJ2-5; D is undetermined. The CDR3 totals 11 residues. Germline CDR1 reads DFQATT; CDR2 reads SNEGSKA (reference sequence). Trimming left V 7 bases short and J 1 base short, with 7 bases between. Here the CDR3 reads CSGYRQETQYF. For the CDR3, the DNA is TGCAGTGGCTACCGCCAAGAGACCCAGTACTTC.

This clone was picked up a small number of times. The rearrangement uses TRBV30 and TRBJ1-1, with 9 positions matching TRBD1. Germline CDR1 GTSNPN, CDR2 SVGIG (reference sequence). This CDR3 spans 13 amino acids. V was pared by 1 base and J by 5 bases, with 2 bases of the junction left unmatched. As DNA, the CDR3 is TGTGCCTGGAGTGAACAGGGGGCAACTGAAGCTTTCTTT. This codes for CAWSEQGATEAFF.

This chain uses TRBV5-1 with TRBJ1-3; maybe TRBD1 (6 bases). The germline gives CDR1 SGHRS, CDR2 YFSETQ. Trimming cost V 1 base and J 2 bases, with 16 bases left between them. The CDR3 runs to 17 residues. CDR3 nucleotide sequence: TGCGCCAGCAGCTTGTCCGGCGGACAGAATCCTGGAAACACCATATATTTT. Protein product: CASSLSGGQNPGNTIYF.

The chain couples TRBV5-1 to TRBJ2-1; 14 bases line up with TRBD2. The CDR3 contains 15 residues. Germline values: CDR1 SGHRS, CDR2 YFSETQ. V lost 8 bases to trimming and J lost 6 bases; unmatched junction nucleotides: 7. CDR3 sequence reads: CASGTSGGGINEQFF. CDR3 nucleotide sequence: TGCGCCAGTGGGACTAGCGGGGGAGGTATCAATGAGCAGTTCTTC.

V is TRBV11-2 and J is TRBJ2-5; 10 nucleotides line up with TRBD2. This CDR3 has 17 amino acids. Germline assignment: CDR1 SGHAT and CDR2 FQNNGV. J gave up 5 bases and V 2 bases, and 11 bases lay outside the gene matches. The CDR3 DNA sequence: TGTGCCAGCAGCTTACCCCCTCTAGCGGGAGTAGGGGAGACCCAGTACTTC. Amino acids: CASSLPPLAGVGETQYF.

This chain connects TRBV19 to TRBJ1-5; 9 nucleotides align to TRBD1. Germline V lookup: CDR1 LNHDA, CDR2 SQIVND (reference sequence). Trimming removed 4 bases from V and 5 bases from J; junction bases left unmatched: 12. The length of the CDR3 is 17 residues. CDR3 bases: TGTGCCAGTAGTAAGGGGGCCGGGACAGGGAGGTATCAGCCCCAGCATTTT. Its protein is CASSKGAGTGRYQPQHF.

The chain links TRBV4-3 to TRBJ1-2; TRBD1 aligns across 10 bases. V lost 3 bases to trimming and J lost 8 bases; unmatched junction nucleotides: 6. This CDR3 has 14 residues. Germline CDR1 reads LGHNA; CDR2 reads YSLEER. The chain's CDR3 is CASSHPEGQGGYTF. The CDR3 nucleotides are TGCGCCAGCAGCCATCCCGAGGGACAGGGGGGCTACACCTTC.